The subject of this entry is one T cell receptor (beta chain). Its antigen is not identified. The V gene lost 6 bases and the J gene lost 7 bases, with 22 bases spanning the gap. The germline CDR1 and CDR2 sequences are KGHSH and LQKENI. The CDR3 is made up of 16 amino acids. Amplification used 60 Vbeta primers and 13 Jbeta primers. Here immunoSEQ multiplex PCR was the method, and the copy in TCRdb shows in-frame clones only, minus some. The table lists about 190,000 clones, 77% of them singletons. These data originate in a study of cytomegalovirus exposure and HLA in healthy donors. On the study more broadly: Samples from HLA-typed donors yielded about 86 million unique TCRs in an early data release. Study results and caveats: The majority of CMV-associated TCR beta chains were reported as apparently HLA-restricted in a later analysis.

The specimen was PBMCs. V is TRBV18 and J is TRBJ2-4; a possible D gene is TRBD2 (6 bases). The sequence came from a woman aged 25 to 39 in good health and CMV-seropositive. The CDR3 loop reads CASSVRGAAEGNIQYF. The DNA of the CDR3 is TGTGCCAGCTCCGTGCGAGGGGCAGCGGAGGGGAACATTCAGTACTTC.